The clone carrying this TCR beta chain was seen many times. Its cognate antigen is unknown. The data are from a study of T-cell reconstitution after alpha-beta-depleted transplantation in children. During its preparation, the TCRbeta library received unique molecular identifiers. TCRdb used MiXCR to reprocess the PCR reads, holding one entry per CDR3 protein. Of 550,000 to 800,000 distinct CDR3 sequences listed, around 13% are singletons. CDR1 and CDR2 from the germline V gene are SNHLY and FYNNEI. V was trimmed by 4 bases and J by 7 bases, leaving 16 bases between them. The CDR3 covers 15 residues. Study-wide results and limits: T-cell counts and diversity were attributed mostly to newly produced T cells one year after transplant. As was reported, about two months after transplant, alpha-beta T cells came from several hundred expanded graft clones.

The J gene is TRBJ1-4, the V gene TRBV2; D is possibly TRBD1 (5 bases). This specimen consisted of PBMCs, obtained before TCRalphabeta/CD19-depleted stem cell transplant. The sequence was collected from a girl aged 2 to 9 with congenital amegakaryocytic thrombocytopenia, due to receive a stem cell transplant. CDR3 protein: CASSGDGQGSEKLFF. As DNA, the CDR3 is TGTGCCAGCAGTGGGGATGGCCAGGGAAGTGAAAAACTGTTTTTT.